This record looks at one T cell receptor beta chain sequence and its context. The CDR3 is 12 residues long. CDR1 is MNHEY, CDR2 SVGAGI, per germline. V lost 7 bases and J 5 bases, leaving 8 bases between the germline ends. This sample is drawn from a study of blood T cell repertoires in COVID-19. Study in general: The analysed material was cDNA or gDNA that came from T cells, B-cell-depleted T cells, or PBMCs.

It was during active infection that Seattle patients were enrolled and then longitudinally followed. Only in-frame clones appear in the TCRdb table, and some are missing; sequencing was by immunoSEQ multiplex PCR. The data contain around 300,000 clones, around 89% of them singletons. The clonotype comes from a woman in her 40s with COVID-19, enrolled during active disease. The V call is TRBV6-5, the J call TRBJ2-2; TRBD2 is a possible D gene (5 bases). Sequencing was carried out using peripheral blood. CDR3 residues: CASTSGTGELFF. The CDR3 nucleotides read TGTGCCAGCACCTCGGGAACCGGGGAGCTGTTTTTT.